The T cell receptor beta chain under discussion was sequenced for a study of chronic HIV infection and antiretroviral therapy. Trimming shortened V by 3 bases and J by 0 bases, and 3 bases separated the two germline ends. This CDR3 spans 13 amino acids. Germline-derived CDR1 and CDR2 are SGHAT and FQNNGV. This clonotype was counted a few times. TCRdb recomputed calls from the 5' RACE reads with MiXCR, one row per CDR3 protein. The data contain about 38,000 distinct CDR3 sequences, roughly 7.6% of them singletons. The V call is TRBV11-2, the J call TRBJ1-5; no clear D. The clonotype comes from an adult who had HIV and had not received antiretroviral therapy, or was an uninfected healthy control (not recorded which). Sequencing was carried out using peripheral blood. The DNA of the CDR3 is TGTGCCAGCAGCTTTTCTAGCAATCAGCCCCAGCATTTT. It specifies CASSFSSNQPQHF.